This T cell receptor (beta chain) derives from a study of response to subunit inactivated influenza vaccine. Germline CDR1 is SEHNR and CDR2 is FQNEAQ (reference sequence). The CDR3 has 15 amino acids. The V gene end was trimmed by 5 bases and the J gene end by 4 bases; junction bases not matched to a gene: 5. Notes on this clonotype: What it recognizes is unknown.

Study results and caveats: With each seasonal influenza vaccination, the authors suggested, few new T cells are recruited.

TCRdb re-called the RT-PCR reads with MiXCR, one entry per CDR3 protein. The sample has about 530,000 distinct CDR3 sequences; 10% to 15% are singletons. The gene calls are TRBV7-9 and TRBJ2-5, with TRBD2 identical over 12 bases. This TCR derives from a man aged 45-65 years who received an inactivated influenza vaccine. This specimen was PBMCs from blood, taken roughly 6 weeks after vaccination. As DNA, the CDR3 is TGTGCCAGCAGCCCGGGGGGACTAGCGGGAGAGACCCAGTACTTC. Translated: CASSPGGLAGETQYF.